Listed here are 2 T cell receptor beta chains from one sample, sequenced in a study of cytomegalovirus exposure and HLA in healthy donors. Amplification used 60 Vbeta primers and 13 Jbeta primers. TCRdb's table, derived via immunoSEQ multiplex PCR, lists solely in-frame clones and lacks some. The data show 250,000 to 300,000 clones, approximately 85% seen once. The material sequenced was PBMCs. The receptor source for this set is a middle-aged woman in good health and CMV-seropositive.

The chain is built from TRBV10-3 and TRBJ2-7; D might be TRBD2 (6 bases). CDR3 length: 12 amino acids. V dropped 8 bases and J dropped 0 bases, with 8 bases sitting between them. Germline CDR1 is ENHRY and CDR2 is SYGVKD. The CDR3 is CAISRDSYEQYF. In nucleotides, the CDR3 is TGTGCCATCTCGCGGGACTCCTACGAGCAGTACTTC.

This chain joins TRBV2 and TRBJ2-7; 9 bases align to TRBD1. With V trimmed by 3 bases and J by 6 bases, 9 bases remained unmatched. This CDR3 spans 15 amino acids. Per the germline V gene, CDR1 is SNHLY and CDR2 is FYNNEI. CDR3 sequence (DNA): TGTGCCAGCAGTGACATGGGACAGGGTGGTAGCGAGCAGTACTTC. It codes for CASSDMGQGGSEQYF.